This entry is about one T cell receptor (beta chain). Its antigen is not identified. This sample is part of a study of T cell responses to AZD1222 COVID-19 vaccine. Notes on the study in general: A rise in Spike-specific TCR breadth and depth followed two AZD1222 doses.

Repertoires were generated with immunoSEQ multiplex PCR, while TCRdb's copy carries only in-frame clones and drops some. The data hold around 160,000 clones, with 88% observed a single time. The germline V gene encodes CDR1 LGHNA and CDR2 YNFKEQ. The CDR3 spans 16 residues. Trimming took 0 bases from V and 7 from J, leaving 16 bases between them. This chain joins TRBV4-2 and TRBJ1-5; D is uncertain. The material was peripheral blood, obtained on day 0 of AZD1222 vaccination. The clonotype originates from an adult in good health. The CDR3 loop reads CASSQERDPTRQPQHF. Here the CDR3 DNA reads TGTGCCAGCAGCCAAGAGAGGGATCCTACGCGCCAGCCCCAGCATTTT.